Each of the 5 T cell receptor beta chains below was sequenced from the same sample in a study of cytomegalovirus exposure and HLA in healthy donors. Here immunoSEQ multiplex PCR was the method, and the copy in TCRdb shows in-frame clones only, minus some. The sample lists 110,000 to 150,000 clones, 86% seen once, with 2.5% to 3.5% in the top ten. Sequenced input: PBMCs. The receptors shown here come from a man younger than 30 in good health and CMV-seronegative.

The CDR3 bases are TGTGCCAGCAGTTGGACAGGGCTTTATGGCTACACCTTC. It encodes CASSWTGLYGYTF. The V gene is TRBV28, the J gene TRBJ1-2, with TRBD1 matching 8 bases. The CDR3 sequence is 13 residues long. V was clipped by 4 bases and J by 5 bases; unmatched bases: 3. CDR1 and CDR2 from the germline V gene are MDHEN and SYDVKM.

The CDR3 is CASSLLQSTGELFF. In nucleotides, the CDR3 is TGTGCCAGCAGCTTGTTACAGAGCACCGGGGAGCTGTTTTTT. The genes are TRBV7-2 and TRBJ2-2; no definite D call. V dropped 3 bases and J dropped 4 bases, with 9 bases sitting between them. Germline V CDR1 and CDR2: SGHTA, FQGNSA. This CDR3 is 14 amino acids long.

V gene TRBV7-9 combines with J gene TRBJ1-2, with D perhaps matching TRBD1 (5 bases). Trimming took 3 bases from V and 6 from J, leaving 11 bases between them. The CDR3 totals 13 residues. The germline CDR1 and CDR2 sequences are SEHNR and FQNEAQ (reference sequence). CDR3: CASSLKQTDGYTF. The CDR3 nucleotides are TGTGCCAGCAGCTTGAAGCAGACAGATGGCTACACCTTC.

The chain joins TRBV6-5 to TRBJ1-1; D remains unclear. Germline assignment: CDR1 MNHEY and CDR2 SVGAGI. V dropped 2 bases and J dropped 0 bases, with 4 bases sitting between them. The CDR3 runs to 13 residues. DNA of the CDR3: TGTGCCAGCAGTTACGAGGTGAACACTGAAGCTTTCTTT. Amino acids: CASSYEVNTEAFF.

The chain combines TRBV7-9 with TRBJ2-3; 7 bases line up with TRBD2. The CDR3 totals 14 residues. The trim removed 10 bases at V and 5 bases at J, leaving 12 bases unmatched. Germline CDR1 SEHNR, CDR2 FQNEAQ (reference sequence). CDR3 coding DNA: TGTGCCACCCGCCCGGCGGGGGTGGGAGATACGCAGTATTTT. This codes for CATRPAGVGDTQYF.